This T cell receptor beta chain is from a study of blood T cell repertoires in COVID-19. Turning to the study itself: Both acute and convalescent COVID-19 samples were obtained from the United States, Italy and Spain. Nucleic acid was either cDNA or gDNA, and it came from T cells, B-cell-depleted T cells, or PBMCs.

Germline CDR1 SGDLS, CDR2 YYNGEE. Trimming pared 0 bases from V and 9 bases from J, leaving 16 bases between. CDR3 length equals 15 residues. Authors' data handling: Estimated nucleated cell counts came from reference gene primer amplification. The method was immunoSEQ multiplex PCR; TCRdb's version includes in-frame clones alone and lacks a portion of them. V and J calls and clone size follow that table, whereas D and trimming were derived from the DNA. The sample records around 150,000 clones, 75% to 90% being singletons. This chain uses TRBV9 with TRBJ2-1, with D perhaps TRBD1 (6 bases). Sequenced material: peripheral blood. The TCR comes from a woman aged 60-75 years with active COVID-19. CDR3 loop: CASSVGQPEGGEQFF. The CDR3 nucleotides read TGTGCCAGCAGCGTAGGCCAGCCTGAAGGGGGTGAGCAGTTCTTC.